This TCR beta chain was identified during a study of T cells in Graves' hyperthyroidism and ophthalmopathy. Germline V gene sequence: CDR1 MNHEY, CDR2 SMNVEV (reference sequence). V lost 5 bases and J lost 3, with 14 bases in between. The CDR3 is 14 residues long. What was amplified from RNA transcripts were TCR beta CDR3 regions. TCR CDR3 underwent first-round RT-PCR with the HTBI primer set. One entry per CDR3 protein results from TCRdb running MiXCR on the multiplex PCR reads. The sample contains about 260,000 distinct CDR3 sequences, 25% to 30% of which appear only once. The sample comprised blood. The receptor's source is a man in his forties with Graves' hyperthyroidism that later progressed to Graves' ophthalmopathy. The chain employs TRBV27 and TRBJ2-7, with a weak D call TRBD2 (5 bases). DNA of the CDR3: TGTGCCAGCAGTGGGGAGATGGGCCACTACGAGCAGTACTTC. Translation gives CASSGEMGHYEQYF.